Presented here are 16 T cell receptor beta chains from one specimen sequenced in a study of cytomegalovirus exposure and HLA in healthy donors. It was with 60 Vbeta and 13 Jbeta primers that the PCR ran. Libraries were prepared by immunoSEQ multiplex PCR; TCRdb keeps only in-frame clonotypes and omits some of them. The repertoire has some 100,000 clones, about 80% of them found once; the top ten carry 4.1%. Specimen: PBMCs. The source of these receptors is a middle-aged man in good health and CMV-seronegative.

The chain combines TRBV29-1 with TRBJ2-3, with 7 positions matching TRBD2. The trim removed 4 bases at V and 7 bases at J, leaving 11 bases unmatched. Germline V CDR1 and CDR2: SQVTM, ANQGSEA. The CDR3 loop spans 14 amino acids. In DNA, the CDR3 is TGCAGCGTTGGGTCCGAGGCGGGGGTAAATACGCAGTATTTT. It is translated as CSVGSEAGVNTQYF.

The chain combines TRBV19 with TRBJ1-1; 8 bases align to TRBD1. CDR1 is LNHDA and CDR2 is SQIVND in the germline V gene (reference sequence). This CDR3 has 16 residues. With V trimmed by 4 bases and J by 0 bases, 7 bases remained unmatched. CDR3 region: CASSKGQVLMNTEAFF. DNA of the CDR3: TGTGCCAGTAGTAAGGGACAGGTGCTCATGAACACTGAAGCTTTCTTT. The entire variable domain, with the rest obtained from reference TRBV19 and TRBJ1-1, is as follows: DGGITQSPKYLFRKEGQNVTLSCEQNLNHDAMYWYRQDPGQGLRLIYYSQIVNDFQKGDIAEGYSVSREKKESFPLTVTSAQKNPTAFYLCASSKGQVLMNTEAFFGQGTRLTVV.

This chain connects TRBV2 to TRBJ2-3; maybe TRBD1 (6 bases). Germline V gives CDR1 SNHLY, CDR2 FYNNEI. The CDR3 loop spans 15 amino acids. The V gene lost 0 bases and the J gene lost 5 bases, with 12 bases spanning the gap. The CDR3 nucleotides read TGTGCCAGCAGTGAAGCATTGGGGGCAGGAGATACGCAGTATTTT. Its protein product is CASSEALGAGDTQYF.

The rearrangement joins TRBV4-2 to TRBJ2-7, with TRBD1 as a possible D gene (7 bases). The CDR3 spans 16 residues. In germline, CDR1 is LGHNA, CDR2 YNFKEQ. V was cut by 2 bases and J by 1 base, with 15 bases left in between. The CDR3 DNA reads as TGTGCCAGCAGCCAATTTGGGCAGGGGGGTTCCTACGAGCAGTACTTC. Translating it yields CASSQFGQGGSYEQYF.

This chain joins TRBV28 and TRBJ1-3, with D maybe TRBD1 (5 bases). The ends were cut back, 6 bases at V and 2 bases at J, with 14 bases in the middle. CDR1 is MDHEN and CDR2 is SYDVKM in the germline V gene. The CDR3 loop spans 15 amino acids. CDR3 amino acids: CASRLGPLPGNTIYF. The CDR3 nucleotides are TGTGCCAGCAGACTGGGGCCTCTCCCTGGAAACACCATATATTTT. Variable domain in full (rest from reference TRBV28 and TRBJ1-3): DVKVTQSSRYLVKRTGEKVFLECVQDMDHENMFWYRQDPGLGLRLIYFSYDVKMKEKGDIPEGYSVSREKKERFSLILESASTNQTSMYLCASRLGPLPGNTIYFGEGSWLTVV.

This sequence joins TRBV7-8 and TRBJ1-1; a weak D match, TRBD1 (5 bases). In germline, CDR1 is SGHVS, CDR2 FQNEAQ. This CDR3 has 14 residues. V lost 5 bases and J lost 1, with 11 bases in between. CDR3 region: CASSRGGGNTEAFF. In DNA, the CDR3 is TGTGCCAGCAGCCGGGGCGGGGGGAACACTGAAGCTTTCTTT.

The chain combines TRBV7-9 with TRBJ1-1; weak D call: TRBD1 (5 bases). The length of the CDR3 is 14 residues. Germline V gene lookup returns CDR1 SEHNR and CDR2 FQNEAQ (reference sequence). Between the trimmed V and J ends, which lost 3 bases and 1 base, there was a span of 9 bases. CDR3 loop: CASSLLGANTEAFF. CDR3 DNA: TGTGCCAGCAGCTTGCTAGGGGCGAACACTGAAGCTTTCTTT.

This chain joins TRBV7-2 and TRBJ1-5; maybe TRBD1 (6 bases). Per the germline V gene, CDR1 is SGHTA and CDR2 is FQGNSA. V was shortened by 6 bases and J by 2 bases, with 17 bases between the two germline ends. The CDR3 contains 16 residues. CDR3 residues: CASSPHVRGGNQPQHF. CDR3 nucleotides: TGTGCCAGCAGTCCACATGTCAGGGGCGGCAATCAGCCCCAGCATTTT.

Only one count was recorded for this clone. V usage is TRBV15 and J usage is TRBJ2-1, with 7 bases matching TRBD2. CDR3 length equals 16 residues. Germline assignment: CDR1 LNHNV and CDR2 YYDKDF (reference sequence). V gave up 5 bases and J gave up 0 bases; unmatched junction bases: 7. As DNA, the CDR3 is TGTGCCACCAGCGGGGGGACTATAAGCTCCTACAATGAGCAGTTCTTC. Amino acid sequence: CATSGGTISSYNEQFF.

The chain combines TRBV30 with TRBJ1-5; TRBD1 matches 12 bases. The V gene's germline CDR1 is GTSNPN and CDR2 SVGIG (reference sequence). J was trimmed by 2 bases and V by 1 base; bases with no gene match: 6. CDR3 length: 17 amino acids. CDR3: CAWSAGTGGLGNQPQHF. The CDR3 nucleotides are TGTGCCTGGAGTGCCGGGACAGGGGGCTTGGGCAATCAGCCCCAGCATTTT.

The chain is built from TRBV5-1 and TRBJ2-3; possibly TRBD2 for D (7 bases). The CDR3 is made up of 16 amino acids. Germline V lookup: CDR1 SGHRS, CDR2 YFSETQ. Trimming left V 0 bases short and J 0 bases short, with 11 bases between. The CDR3 sequence: CASSLASGGSTDTQYF. The CDR3 DNA reads TGCGCCAGCAGCTTGGCCTCGGGGGGCAGCACAGATACGCAGTATTTT.

The genes are TRBV6-4 and TRBJ1-5; possibly TRBD1 for D (6 bases). The CDR3 is 14 residues long. In germline, CDR1 is MRHNA, CDR2 SNTAGT. V lost 5 bases, J lost 7 bases, and 15 bases lay in between. CDR3 sequence reads: CASSLQGFEQPQHF. CDR3 DNA: TGTGCCAGCAGTCTACAGGGCTTCGAGCAGCCCCAGCATTTT.

V and J are TRBV7-6 and TRBJ2-1; no firm D call. Germline CDR1 SGHVS, CDR2 FNYEAQ. This CDR3 has 14 residues. With 0 bases removed from V and 7 bases from J, the gap between germline ends came to 10 bases. CDR3 nucleotides: TGTGCCAGCAGCTTAGCGTGGGCCGAGAATGAGCAGTTCTTC. Translation gives CASSLAWAENEQFF.

The chain carries TRBV5-4 and TRBJ2-7; 14 positions match TRBD2. This CDR3 has 16 residues. J lost 3 bases, V lost 3 bases, and 5 bases had no gene match. The germline CDR1 and CDR2 sequences are SGHNT and YYREEE (reference sequence). The CDR3 nucleotides are TGTGCCAGCAGCTCGTGGACTAGCGGGGGGAGCTACGAGCAGTACGTC. The encoded protein is CASSSWTSGGSYEQYV.

The chain uses TRBV10-1 and TRBJ2-3; D possibly corresponds to TRBD2 (6 bases). V was clipped by 0 bases and J by 0 bases, with 13 bases between them. CDR1 WNHNN and CDR2 SYGVQD come from the germline V gene (reference sequence). CDR3 length equals 17 residues. Written as DNA, the CDR3 is TGCGCCAGCAGTGAGTCGAGTTGGGACTCGAGCACAGATACGCAGTATTTT. Its translation: CASSESSWDSSTDTQYF.

The chain combines TRBV18 with TRBJ2-3; 12 positions agree with TRBD2. The CDR3 spans 15 residues. The germline gives CDR1 KGHSH, CDR2 LQKENI. J was trimmed by 1 base and V by 6 bases; bases with no gene match: 2. The chain's CDR3 is CASSLAGGRTDTQYF. For the CDR3, the DNA is TGTGCCAGCTCCCTAGCGGGGGGGCGCACAGATACGCAGTATTTT.